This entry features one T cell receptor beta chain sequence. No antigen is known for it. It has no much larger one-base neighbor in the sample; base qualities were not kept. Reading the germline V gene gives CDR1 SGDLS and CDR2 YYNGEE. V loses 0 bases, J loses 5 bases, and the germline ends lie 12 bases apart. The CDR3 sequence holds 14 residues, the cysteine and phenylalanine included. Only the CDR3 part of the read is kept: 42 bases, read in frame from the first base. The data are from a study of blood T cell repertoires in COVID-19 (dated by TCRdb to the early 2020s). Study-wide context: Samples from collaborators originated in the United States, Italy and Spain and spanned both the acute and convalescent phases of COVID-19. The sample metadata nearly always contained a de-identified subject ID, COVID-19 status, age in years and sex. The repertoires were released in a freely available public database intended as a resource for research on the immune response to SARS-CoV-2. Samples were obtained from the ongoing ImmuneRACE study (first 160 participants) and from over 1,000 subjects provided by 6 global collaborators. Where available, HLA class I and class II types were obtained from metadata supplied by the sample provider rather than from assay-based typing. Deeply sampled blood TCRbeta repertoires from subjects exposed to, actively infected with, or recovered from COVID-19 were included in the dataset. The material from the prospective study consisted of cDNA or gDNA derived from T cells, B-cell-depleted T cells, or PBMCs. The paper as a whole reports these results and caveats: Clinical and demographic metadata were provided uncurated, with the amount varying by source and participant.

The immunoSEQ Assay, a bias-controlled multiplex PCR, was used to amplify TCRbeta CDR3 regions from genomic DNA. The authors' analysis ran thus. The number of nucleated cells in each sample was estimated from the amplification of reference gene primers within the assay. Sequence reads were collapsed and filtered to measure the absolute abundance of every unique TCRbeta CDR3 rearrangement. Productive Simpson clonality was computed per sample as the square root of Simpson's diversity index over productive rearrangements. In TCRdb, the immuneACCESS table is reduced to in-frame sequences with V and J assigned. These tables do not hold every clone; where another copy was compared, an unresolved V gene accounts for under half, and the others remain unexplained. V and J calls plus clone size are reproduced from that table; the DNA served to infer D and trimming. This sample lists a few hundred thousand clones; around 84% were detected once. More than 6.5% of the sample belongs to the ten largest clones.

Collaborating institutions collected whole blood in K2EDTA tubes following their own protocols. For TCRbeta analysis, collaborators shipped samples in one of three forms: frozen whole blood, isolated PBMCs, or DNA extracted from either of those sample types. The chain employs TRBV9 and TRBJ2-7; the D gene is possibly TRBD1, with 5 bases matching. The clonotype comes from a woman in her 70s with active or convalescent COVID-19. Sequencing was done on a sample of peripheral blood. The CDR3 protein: CASSVGSGPNEQYF. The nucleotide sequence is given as TGTGCCAGCAGCGTAGGATCAGGGCCCAACGAGCAGTACTTC.